This TCR beta chain originates from a study of T-cell memory formation after mild COVID-19. Background on the study: Largely donor-specific TCR clusters were found. Findings and limits, study-wide: From day 15 to 85, contracting clones were balanced between CD4 and CD8, whereas later expanders leaned toward CD4+.

Turning to this clonotype: Its antigen is unknown.

TCR alpha and TCR beta cDNA libraries with sample barcodes and UMIs came from 5'RACE using constant-segment primers. TCRdb reprocessed the 5' RACE reads via MiXCR and lists one record per CDR3 protein. The repertoire includes almost 550,000 distinct CDR3 sequences, about 20% of them detected once, and around 13% sits in the top ten. This CDR3 has 18 amino acids. J was trimmed by 3 bases and V by 1 base; bases with no gene match: 7. Germline lookup yields CDR1 SGHVS and CDR2 FNYEAQ. This chain links TRBV7-6 with TRBJ2-2; TRBD2 aligns across 11 bases. The sequencing input was PBMCs or a T cell subset sorted from them (not recorded which). This clonotype originated in an adult woman who had mild COVID-19 (a few samples of this study predate the infection). Cell type and time point are not known. CDR3 sequence reads: CASSLVSSGRLDTGELFF. In DNA form, the CDR3 reads TGTGCCAGCAGCTTAGTATCTAGCGGGAGGCTGGACACCGGGGAGCTGTTTTTT.